Described below is a single T cell receptor beta chain sequence and its context. These data belong to a study of blood T cell repertoires in COVID-19. Authors' data handling: It was from reference gene primer amplification that nucleated cell counts were estimated. Measured with immunoSEQ multiplex PCR; TCRdb has only the in-frame clones, and not every one. V, J and clone size are taken as reported in that table, and D and trimming were inferred from the DNA itself. The table has approximately 500,000 clones, around nine tenths seen once. V dropped 4 bases and J dropped 5 bases, with 18 bases sitting between them. Germline assignment: CDR1 LGHDT and CDR2 YNNKEL (reference sequence). The CDR3 contains 15 residues. Donors of Cohort 3 who recovered were those that had two negative PCRs, clearance, or symptom resolution.

Sequencing used PBMCs or T cells enriched from blood (not recorded which). The TCR was taken from a woman aged 40 to 49 who had recovered from COVID-19. The chain uses TRBV3-1 (or the pseudogene TRBV3-2) and TRBJ2-7; perhaps TRBD1 as D (6 bases). CDR3: CASSPQQGTINEQYF. CDR3 DNA sequence: TGTGCCAGCAGCCCGCAACAGGGTACCATTAACGAGCAGTACTTC.